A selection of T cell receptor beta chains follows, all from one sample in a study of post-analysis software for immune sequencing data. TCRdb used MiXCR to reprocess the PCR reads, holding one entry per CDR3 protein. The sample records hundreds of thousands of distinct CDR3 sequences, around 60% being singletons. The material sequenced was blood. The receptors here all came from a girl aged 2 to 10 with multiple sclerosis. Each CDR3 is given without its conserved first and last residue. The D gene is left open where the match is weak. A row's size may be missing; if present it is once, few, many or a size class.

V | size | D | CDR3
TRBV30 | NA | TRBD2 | AWSASSGRDEQY
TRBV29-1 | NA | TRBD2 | SADPGTRSNEQF
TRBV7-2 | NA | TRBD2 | ASSLWTSLTDTQY
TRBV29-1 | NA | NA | SAPGPGRNGYT
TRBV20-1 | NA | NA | SARGPAGLYNEQF
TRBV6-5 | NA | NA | ASSPRNPGDQF
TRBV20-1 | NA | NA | SATPTNYGYT
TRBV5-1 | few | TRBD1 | ASTDRAGEQY
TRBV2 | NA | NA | ASKSSGANVLT
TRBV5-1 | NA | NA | ASSSDPDGYT
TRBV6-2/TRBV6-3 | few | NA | ASSRRFYNEQF
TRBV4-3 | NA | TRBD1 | ASSQDSRGQGADTQY
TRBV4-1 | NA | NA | ASSQEVHSSYEQY
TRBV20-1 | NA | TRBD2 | SAESSGGTDTQY
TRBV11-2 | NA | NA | ASSSYLLGGLQETQY
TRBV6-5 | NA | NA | ASSYSLSQPQH
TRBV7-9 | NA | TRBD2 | ASSPYLAGVETQY
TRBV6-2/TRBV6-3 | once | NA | ASSLWGDQSTDTQY
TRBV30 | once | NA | AWSPQGGNEQF
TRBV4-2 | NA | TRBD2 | ASSQDLRSGSSYNEQF
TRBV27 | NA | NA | ASSSPLRGEQY
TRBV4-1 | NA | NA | ASSLDQSSYEQY
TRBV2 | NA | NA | ASSETLNYGYT
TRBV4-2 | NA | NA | ASSQDPEGGRETQY
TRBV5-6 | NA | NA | ASSFGTTHETQY
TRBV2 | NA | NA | ASSNGGKLF
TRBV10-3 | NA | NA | AIRRPGGTDTQY
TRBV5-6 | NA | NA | ASTNFSGYT
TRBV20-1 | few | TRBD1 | SAHIITGGAYGYT
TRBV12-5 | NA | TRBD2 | ASGLRLAGNRVSNEQF
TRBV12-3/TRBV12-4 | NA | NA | ASSIGHPKGYT
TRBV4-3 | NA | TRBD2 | ASSQATSGADEQF